The 15 T cell receptor beta chains below were found in one sample sequenced in a study of T cells in Graves' hyperthyroidism and ophthalmopathy. The investigators amplified TCR beta CDR3 regions from RNA transcripts. During a first-round RT-PCR of the TCR CDR3, the HTBI primer set was used. MiXCR was run by TCRdb on the multiplex PCR reads, yielding one entry per CDR3 protein. This sample has hundreds of thousands of distinct CDR3 sequences; 11% to 15% occur once, and the top ten carry roughly 6.2%. Sequencing was done on a sample of blood. These receptors all come from a woman in her twenties or thirties with Graves' hyperthyroidism that later progressed to Graves' ophthalmopathy.

There are a few counts of this clonotype. This chain uses TRBV5-4 with TRBJ1-2, with TRBD1 matching over 7 bases. Trimming took 4 bases from V and 6 from J; bases not matched to a gene: 12. Germline-derived CDR1 and CDR2 are SGHNT and YYREEE (reference sequence). The CDR3 covers 15 residues. The chain's CDR3 is CASSISQGGWDGYTF. The DNA of the CDR3 is TGTGCCAGCAGCATCTCCCAGGGGGGTTGGGATGGCTACACCTTC. The full variable domain, completed using reference TRBV5-4 and TRBJ1-2, is ETGVTQSPTHLIKTRGQQVTLRCSSQSGHNTVSWYQQALGQGPQFIFQYYREEENGRGNFPPRFSGLQFPNYSSELNVNALELDDSALYLCASSISQGGWDGYTFGSGTRLTVV.

The table lists this clonotype with many counts. V gene TRBV19 combines with J gene TRBJ2-7, with TRBD2 as a possible D gene (6 bases). V gave up 8 bases and J gave up 5 bases, with 31 bases separating them. The CDR3 runs 18 residues. Germline loops: CDR1 LNHDA, CDR2 SQIVND (reference sequence). CDR3 coding DNA: TGTGCCAGTCAAGCGGGCCCCCAGGGATCGGACATTGAAGACGAGCAGTACTTC. The encoded protein is CASQAGPQGSDIEDEQYF.

In this sample, this clonotype turned up many times. The chain recombines TRBV5-1 with TRBJ2-3; D remains unclear. The V and J ends lost 3 bases and 4 bases respectively, with 9 bases between them. The length of the CDR3 is 13 residues. The germline gives CDR1 SGHRS, CDR2 YFSETQ. CDR3 residues: CASSSRVADTQYF. CDR3 sequence (DNA): TGCGCCAGCAGCTCGCGAGTCGCAGATACGCAGTATTTT.

This clonotype was picked up many times. The V call is TRBV25-1, the J call TRBJ1-6; weak D call: TRBD1 (5 bases). In germline, CDR1 is MGHDK, CDR2 SYGVNS. The CDR3 totals 14 residues. V dropped 4 bases and J dropped 5 bases, with 9 bases sitting between them. The CDR3 coding sequence is TGTGCCAGCAGTGCCGGGACGGATAATTCACCCCTCCACTTT. Amino acid sequence: CASSAGTDNSPLHF.

This clonotype was counted ten times or more. CDR3 DNA: TGCAGTGCTAGAAGTAGCGGAAGCCAAGAGACCCAGTACTTC. Translation: CSARSSGSQETQYF. The chain carries TRBV20-1 and TRBJ2-5, with D possibly being TRBD2 (6 bases). Looked up from germline, CDR1 is DFQATT and CDR2 is SNEGSKA (reference sequence). The CDR3 has 14 residues. The germline V and J ends were trimmed by 2 bases and 1 base, with 11 bases remaining between them.

This clonotype was observed once. A much bigger clone sits one base away, suggesting this may be a read error. The CDR3 DNA reads as TGTACCAGCACCGGGACCGCCTCCCTCTACGAGCAGTACTTC. Translation gives CTSTGTASLYEQYF. The genes are TRBV2 and TRBJ2-7, with D possibly called TRBD1 or TRBD2 (5 bases each). Per germline, CDR1 SNHLY and CDR2 FYNNEI. CDR3 length: 14 amino acids. Based on the CDR3 plus reference TRBV2 and TRBJ2-7, the full variable domain is EPEVTQTPSHQVTQMGQEVILRCVPISNHLYFYWYRQILGQKVEFLVSFYNNEISEKSEIFDDQFSVERPDGSNFTLKIRSTKLEDSAMYFCTSTGTASLYEQYFGPGTRLTVT.

This clonotype was recorded many times. This chain joins TRBV30 and TRBJ2-7; 11 bases are shared with TRBD2. Germline V gene lookup returns CDR1 GTSNPN and CDR2 SVGIG (reference sequence). The CDR3 covers 13 residues. Trimming cost V 1 base and J 4 bases; bases outside gene matches: 0. Written as DNA, the CDR3 is TGTGCCTGGAGTGCTAGCGGGAGGTACGAGCAGTACTTC. As protein: CAWSASGRYEQYF.

This clonotype was seen many times. V gene TRBV3-1 combines with J gene TRBJ1-6; TRBD1 is a possible D gene (5 bases). The germline gives CDR1 LGHDT, CDR2 YNNKEL (reference sequence). Trimming left V 4 bases short and J 9 bases short, with 16 bases between. The CDR3 has 15 amino acids. CDR3 amino acids: CASSLGQGVGSPLHF. CDR3 sequence (DNA): TGTGCCAGCAGCCTCGGCCAGGGCGTAGGTTCACCCCTCCACTTT.

There are many counts of this clonotype. The chain recombines TRBV12-3 or TRBV12-4 with TRBJ2-1; TRBD1 aligns across 11 bases. The V gene end was trimmed by 5 bases and the J gene end by 9 bases; junction bases not matched to a gene: 9. The length of the CDR3 is 15 residues. The CDR3 loop is CASSLGTGGKVEQFF. The DNA for the CDR3 is TGTGCCAGCAGTCTAGGGACAGGGGGAAAGGTTGAGCAGTTCTTC.

Of note for this clonotype: One junction end does not reproduce the germline sequence, and a read error may be involved. The genes are TRBV11-2 and TRBJ2-4; a weak D match, TRBD1 (6 bases). The CDR3 consists of 17 residues. The germline CDR1 and CDR2 sequences are SGHAT and FQNNGV. Here the CDR3 reads CASSEQGGVLSQNIQNF. DNA of the CDR3: TGTGCCAGCAGCGAACAAGGGGGTGTACTTTCACAAAACATTCAGAACTTC.

V gene TRBV7-3 combines with J gene TRBJ1-2; TRBD1 agrees at 8 bases. Germline CDR1 reads SGHTA; CDR2 reads FQGTGA. The CDR3 has 14 residues. CDR3 sequence reads: CTNSSPDRVYGYTF. CDR3 in DNA: TGTACCAACAGCTCCCCGGACAGGGTCTATGGCTACACCTTC. Variable domain in full (rest from reference TRBV7-3 and TRBJ1-2): GAGVSQTPSNKVTEKGKYVELRCDPISGHTALYWYRQSLGQGPEFLIYFQGTGAADDSGLPNDRFFAVRPEGSVSTLKIQRTERGDSAVYLCTNSSPDRVYGYTFGSGTRLTVV.

This clonotype was recorded at least ten times. The rearrangement uses TRBV20-1 and TRBJ2-3; D uncertain. V was shortened by 2 bases and J by 1 base, with 13 bases between the two germline ends. Per germline, CDR1 DFQATT and CDR2 SNEGSKA (reference sequence). The CDR3 is 15 amino acids. CDR3 protein: CSARKAPAGTDTQYF. CDR3 bases: TGCAGTGCTAGAAAAGCACCCGCGGGCACAGATACGCAGTATTTT.

This clonotype was seen repeatedly, ten times or more. The chain couples TRBV3-1 to TRBJ1-2, with a possible D match to TRBD1 (5 bases). Germline CDR1 reads LGHDT; CDR2 reads YNNKEL (reference sequence). The CDR3 has 14 residues. V was shortened by 3 bases and J by 4 bases, with 12 bases between the two germline ends. CDR3 sequence: CASSQGPTTYGYTF. CDR3 in DNA: TGTGCCAGCAGCCAGGGACCGACAACCTATGGCTACACCTTC. Supplemented by reference TRBV3-1 and TRBJ1-2, the full variable domain reads DTAVSQTPKYLVTQMGNDKSIKCEQNLGHDTMYWYKQDSKKFLKIMFSYNNKELIINETVPNRFSPKSPDKAHLNLHINSLELGDSAVYFCASSQGPTTYGYTFGSGTRLTVV.

This clonotype was counted a few times. The chain employs TRBV19 and TRBJ2-1, with TRBD2 identical over 7 bases. The CDR3 is 14 residues long. The V segment lost 1 base and the J segment 10 bases; nucleotides outside the gene matches: 7. Germline values: CDR1 LNHDA, CDR2 SQIVND (reference sequence). CDR3 in amino acids: CASSIVGGSGEQFF. The CDR3 DNA is TGTGCCAGTAGTATAGTAGGCGGGAGTGGAGAGCAGTTCTTC.

This clonotype appeared a few times. This sequence joins TRBV18 and TRBJ2-7, with D possibly being TRBD1 (6 bases). CDR1 is KGHSH, CDR2 LQKENI, per germline. With 5 bases removed from V and 3 bases from J, the gap between germline ends came to 11 bases. The CDR3 is 13 amino acids. The CDR3 protein is CASSFTGNYEQYF. The CDR3, as DNA: TGTGCCAGCTCATTTACAGGGAACTACGAGCAGTACTTC. The variable domain in full, with the rest retrieved from reference TRBV18 and TRBJ2-7, is NAGVMQNPRHLVRRRGQEARLRCSPMKGHSHVYWYRQLPEEGLKFMVYLQKENIIDESGMPKERFSAEFPKEGPSILRIQQVVRGDSAAYFCASSFTGNYEQYFGPGTRLTVT.